The 32 T cell receptor beta chains below come from one sample, sequenced in a study of spatial heterogeneity in lung cancer. Overall study findings and caveats: The number of expanded tumor alpha and beta chains correlated with mutation number.

Time point indicated: sample taken at primary tumor resection. From the 5' RACE reads, TCRdb called clonotypes with MiXCR, one entry per CDR3 protein. The sample lists 9,400 or so distinct CDR3 sequences; 7.5% to 9.5% were seen once. Their recognized antigens are unknown. The sequencing here drew on lung tumor tissue, taken at surgery. These receptors were taken from a female donor with early-stage non-small cell lung cancer.

This clonotype showed up many times. This chain joins TRBV2 and TRBJ1-6, with a possible D match to TRBD1 (5 bases). V dropped 0 bases and J dropped 9 bases, with 12 bases sitting between them. This CDR3 region has 15 residues. CDR1 is SNHLY, CDR2 FYNNEI, per germline. The CDR3: CASSEALIGVSPLHF. The CDR3 region has the DNA TGTGCCAGCAGTGAAGCGCTTATAGGGGTTTCACCCCTCCACTTT.

Only a few counts were recorded for this clonotype. This chain joins TRBV7-2 and TRBJ2-3; D not resolved. V was cut by 1 base and J by 2 bases, with 7 bases left in between. Germline V gene data show CDR1 as SGHTA and CDR2 as FQGNSA. The CDR3 has 14 amino acids. The CDR3 DNA is TGTGCCAGCAGCTTAGGGCAATACACAGATACGCAGTATTTT. This translates into CASSLGQYTDTQYF. Based on the CDR3 plus reference TRBV7-2 and TRBJ2-3, the full variable domain is GAGVSQSPSNKVTEKGKDVELRCDPISGHTALYWYRQSLGQGLEFLIYFQGNSAPDKSGLPSDRFSAERTGGSVSTLTIQRTQQEDSAVYLCASSLGQYTDTQYFGPGTRLTVL.

This clonotype was observed many times. The chain uses TRBV19 and TRBJ2-7; 8 bases are a match to TRBD2. The J segment lost 5 bases and the V segment lost 6 bases, leaving 9 bases of the junction unmatched. The CDR3 totals 14 residues. Germline V gene lookup returns CDR1 LNHDA and CDR2 SQIVND (reference sequence). This CDR3 reads CASSIVLAGNEQYF. As DNA, the CDR3 is TGTGCCAGTAGCATTGTCCTAGCGGGTAACGAGCAGTACTTC. Full variable domain (missing parts from reference TRBV19 and TRBJ2-7): DGGITQSPKYLFRKEGQNVTLSCEQNLNHDAMYWYRQDPGQGLRLIYYSQIVNDFQKGDIAEGYSVSREKKESFPLTVTSAQKNPTAFYLCASSIVLAGNEQYFGPGTRLTVT.

This clonotype was counted a few times. The gene calls are TRBV28 and TRBJ2-7; D is unresolved. Germline V gene lookup returns CDR1 MDHEN and CDR2 SYDVKM. V was shortened by 2 bases and J by 1 base, with 12 bases between the two germline ends. The CDR3 runs 15 residues. The CDR3 DNA sequence: TGTGCCAGCAGTTTAAATTGGGGAAATTCCTACGAGCAGTACTTC. The encoded protein is CASSLNWGNSYEQYF.

This clonotype occurred a few times. This rearrangement joins TRBV29-1 to TRBJ2-3, with D perhaps TRBD1 (5 bases). V gave up 2 bases and J gave up 1 base, with 10 bases separating them. The CDR3 totals 14 residues. The germline V gene has CDR1 SQVTM and CDR2 ANQGSEA. CDR3: CSVEFGRGTDTQYF. Written as DNA, the CDR3 is TGCAGCGTTGAATTTGGCAGGGGCACAGATACGCAGTATTTT.

For this clonotype: A read error may produce the germline difference seen at one junction end. J is TRBJ1-5 and V is TRBV20-1, with D tentatively TRBD1 (5 bases). Germline assignment: CDR1 DFQATT and CDR2 SNEGSKA (reference sequence). This CDR3 comprises 17 residues. CDR3 coding DNA: TGCAGTGCTAGAGCCAGGGCAGCCACACGTGGCAATCAGTCCCAGCATTTT. It specifies CSARARAATRGNQSQHF.

The chain employs TRBV5-1 and TRBJ2-7; D not certain. CDR1 and CDR2 (germline): SGHRS, YFSETQ. The CDR3 length is 17 residues. The V end was cut by 0 bases, the J end by 4 bases, with 20 bases between. As DNA, the CDR3 is TGCGCCAGCAGCTTGGCATCTAGTTCTCTACTACCGTACGAGCAGTACTTC. Amino acids: CASSLASSSLLPYEQYF.

In this sample, this clonotype turned up many times. This chain connects TRBV27 to TRBJ1-5, with unresolved D. V lost 0 bases, J lost 1 base, and 10 bases lay in between. The CDR3 contains 16 residues. Germline CDR1 reads MNHEY; CDR2 reads SMNVEV (reference sequence). The CDR3 DNA sequence: TGTGCCAGCAGTTTATCGATAGCACAGAGCAATCAGCCCCAGCATTTT. Translated, it gives CASSLSIAQSNQPQHF.

This clonotype was counted only a few times. The chain uses TRBV7-2 and TRBJ1-2; weak D call: TRBD1 (6 bases). Germline-derived CDR1 and CDR2 are SGHTA and FQGNSA. V was cut by 4 bases and J by 4 bases, with 19 bases left in between. There are 16 residues in the CDR3. DNA of the CDR3: TGTGCCAGCAGCTGGCCGGCGTACGGACAGTTCTATGGCTACACCTTC. Amino acid sequence: CASSWPAYGQFYGYTF.

This clonotype showed up just a few times. This rearrangement joins TRBV2 to TRBJ2-1, with D hard to call. From germline, CDR1 is SNHLY and CDR2 FYNNEI. The CDR3 sequence is 11 residues long. V was clipped by 4 bases and J by 4 bases, with 2 bases between them. As DNA, the CDR3 is TGTGCCAGCAGTGCGTACAATGAGCAGTTCTTC. Encoded protein: CASSAYNEQFF.

The sample holds many counts of this clonotype. This rearrangement joins TRBV5-1 to TRBJ1-6, with 8 positions matching TRBD1. The CDR3 loop spans 15 amino acids. Germline loops: CDR1 SGHRS, CDR2 YFSETQ. Losses at the gene ends were 3 bases for V and 7 bases for J; bases not matched to a gene: 6. As DNA, the CDR3 is TGCGCCAGCAGCTGGGCGGGACAGGAAAATTCACCCCTCCACTTT. This encodes CASSWAGQENSPLHF. The entire variable domain, with the rest obtained from reference TRBV5-1 and TRBJ1-6, is as follows: KAGVTQTPRYLIKTRGQQVTLSCSPISGHRSVSWYQQTPGQGLQFLFEYFSETQRNKGNFPGRFSGRQFSNSRSEMNVSTLELGDSALYLCASSWAGQENSPLHFGNGTRLTVT.

The chain couples TRBV29-1 to TRBJ2-1, with D possibly matching TRBD2 (5 bases). Germline V lookup: CDR1 SQVTM, CDR2 ANQGSEA. Trimming removed 0 bases at V and 7 bases at J, with 13 bases between. This CDR3 has 14 residues. Written as DNA, the CDR3 is TGCAGCGTTGAAGACACGGGAAACTTGAATGAGCAGTTCTTC. As protein: CSVEDTGNLNEQFF.

Of note for this clonotype: This may stem from a read error, because a much larger clone lies one nucleotide away. This chain connects TRBV29-1 to TRBJ2-1; possibly TRBD1 for D (6 bases). Germline lookup yields CDR1 SQVTM and CDR2 ANQGSEA. This CDR3 has 14 residues. The CDR3 sequence is CGARAGTLYNEQFF. The CDR3 nucleotides read TGCGGCGCCAGAGCCGGGACACTATACAATGAGCAGTTCTTC.

The rearrangement joins TRBV10-2 to TRBJ2-1, with 8 bases fitting TRBD2. CDR1 is WSHSY and CDR2 is SAAADI in the germline V gene. With V trimmed by 10 bases and J by 7 bases, 9 bases remained unmatched. The CDR3 is 13 amino acids. CDR3 protein: CATAGGAWNEQFF. The DNA for the CDR3 is TGCGCCACCGCCGGGGGGGCCTGGAATGAGCAGTTCTTC.

The rearrangement joins TRBV7-6 to TRBJ1-6; TRBD1 matches at 7 bases. Germline V gene sequence: CDR1 SGHVS, CDR2 FNYEAQ. Unmatched junction bases numbered 1, after V lost 5 bases and J lost 0 bases. This CDR3 region has 15 residues. DNA for the CDR3: TGTGCCAGCAGCCGGGACAGCTCCTATAATTCACCCCTCCACTTT. Translation gives CASSRDSSYNSPLHF.

This clonotype was picked up a small number of times. The DNA for the CDR3 is TGTGCCAGCAGTTCGAGGATGGTTAAGGGAAGATACGAGCAGTACTTC. This translates into CASSSRMVKGRYEQYF. The V call is TRBV28, the J call TRBJ2-7; D unresolved. The CDR3 runs to 16 residues. The V gene lost 4 bases and the J gene lost 4 bases, with 20 bases spanning the gap. CDR1 is MDHEN, CDR2 SYDVKM, per germline.

This clonotype showed up just a few times. CDR3 DNA: TGTGCCAGCAGTGTGGGCAGGTCACAAGAGACCCAGTACTTC. Its protein is CASSVGRSQETQYF. The V and J genes are TRBV2 and TRBJ2-5; D is ambiguous. Germline values: CDR1 SNHLY, CDR2 FYNNEI. Trimming took 4 bases from V and 2 from J, leaving 11 bases between them. The CDR3 is 14 residues long.

This clonotype has ten or more counts. V and J are TRBV12-3 or TRBV12-4 and TRBJ2-5; 7 bases fit TRBD1. The CDR3 totals 14 residues. The V gene end was trimmed by 6 bases and the J gene end by 5 bases; junction bases not matched to a gene: 9. The CDR3 region is CASSLRQGEETQYF. The CDR3 DNA follows: TGTGCCAGCAGCCTGAGACAGGGTGAGGAGACCCAGTACTTC.

V and J are TRBV7-6 and TRBJ1-6, with 8 bases that match TRBD1. Germline lookup yields CDR1 SGHVS and CDR2 FNYEAQ. The CDR3 loop spans 16 amino acids. Trimming took 2 bases from V and 8 from J; bases not matched to a gene: 8. CDR3 sequence: CASSLRSGGFHSPLHF. The CDR3 bases are TGTGCCAGCAGCTTAAGATCAGGGGGCTTTCATTCACCCCTCCACTTT.

This clonotype was recorded a few times. The chain has TRBV18 and TRBJ2-3, with D perhaps TRBD1 (6 bases). V lost 1 base, J lost 3 bases, and 11 bases lay in between. Per the germline V gene, CDR1 is KGHSH and CDR2 is LQKENI. This CDR3 is 15 amino acids long. The CDR3 region is CASSPRDDRTDTQYF. The CDR3 bases are TGTGCCAGCTCACCACGGGACGACAGGACAGATACGCAGTATTTT.

This clonotype qualifies as large. This rearrangement joins TRBV7-2 to TRBJ2-7; D remains unclear. The ends were cut back, 5 bases at V and 4 bases at J, with 6 bases in the middle. There are 11 residues in the CDR3. Looked up from germline, CDR1 is SGHTA and CDR2 is FQGNSA. CDR3 loop: CASSERYEQYF. The CDR3 DNA is TGTGCCAGCAGCGAGAGGTACGAGCAGTACTTC.

The V and J genes are TRBV20-1 and TRBJ2-1; D possibly corresponds to TRBD2 (6 bases). V was clipped by 0 bases and J by 0 bases, with 12 bases between them. Germline-derived CDR1 and CDR2 are DFQATT and SNEGSKA (reference sequence). This CDR3 spans 16 amino acids. The CDR3 nucleotides are TGCAGTGCTAGAGACGCCCGGGGACTCTCCTACAATGAGCAGTTCTTC. Its translation: CSARDARGLSYNEQFF.

This clonotype qualifies as medium-sized. The CDR3 nucleotides are TGTGCCAGCAGCGACGGGACAGTCCAAGAGACCCAGTACTTC. This gives the protein CASSDGTVQETQYF. This chain connects TRBV13 to TRBJ2-5; 7 nucleotides agree with TRBD1. The CDR3 contains 14 residues. Looked up from germline, CDR1 is PRHDT and CDR2 is FYEKMQ (reference sequence). Trimming removed 5 bases from V and 1 base from J; junction bases left unmatched: 4.

This clonotype was seen ten or more times. The chain is built from TRBV5-6 and TRBJ1-2; maybe TRBD1 (6 bases). Germline values: CDR1 SGHDT, CDR2 YYEEEE. This CDR3 has 13 amino acids. V was shortened by 0 bases and J by 7 bases, with 10 bases between the two germline ends. The CDR3 spells CASSLDRAGGYTF. In nucleotides, the CDR3 is TGTGCCAGCAGCTTGGACAGGGCGGGTGGCTACACCTTC.

This clonotype showed up just a few times. This chain connects TRBV29-1 to TRBJ1-2; a weak D match, TRBD1 (5 bases). This CDR3 is 14 amino acids long. Germline loops: CDR1 SQVTM, CDR2 ANQGSEA. Trimming shortened V by 3 bases and J by 0 bases, and 11 bases separated the two germline ends. CDR3 sequence: CSVDRRDSNYGYTF. Written as DNA, the CDR3 is TGCAGCGTTGATCGCAGGGATTCTAACTATGGCTACACCTTC. The entire variable domain, with the rest obtained from reference TRBV29-1 and TRBJ1-2, is as follows: SAVISQKPSRDICQRGTSLTIQCQVDSQVTMMFWYRQQPGQSLTLIATANQGSEATYESGFVIDKFPISRPNLTFSTLTVSNMSPEDSSIYLCSVDRRDSNYGYTFGSGTRLTVV.

This clonotype was seen a few times. V and J are TRBV6-2 or TRBV6-3 and TRBJ2-5, with unresolved D. Per the germline V gene, CDR1 is MNHEY and CDR2 is SVGEGT. This CDR3 spans 14 amino acids. Trimming took off 2 bases at V and 0 bases at J, with 7 bases between the two ends. CDR3 DNA sequence: TGTGCCAGCAGTTACCTTTTTGACCAAGAGACCCAGTACTTC. Residues: CASSYLFDQETQYF.

The table lists this clonotype with a few counts. The chain couples TRBV5-1 to TRBJ1-2, with a tentative D call TRBD1 (5 bases). V was clipped by 4 bases and J by 6 bases, with 13 bases between them. The germline gives CDR1 SGHRS, CDR2 YFSETQ. This CDR3 has 13 amino acids. For the CDR3, the DNA is TGCGCCAGCAGCCAGGGAGGTGAAAATGGCTACACCTTC. This encodes CASSQGGENGYTF.

A few counts support this clonotype. V gene TRBV5-6 combines with J gene TRBJ1-4; possibly TRBD1 for D (5 bases). Trimming stripped 0 bases from V and 9 bases from J, with 12 bases between. This CDR3 has 14 amino acids. The germline gives CDR1 SGHDT, CDR2 YYEEEE. CDR3 nucleotides: TGTGCCAGCAGCTTGGCGGGGGAAAAGAAAAAACTGTTTTTT. It encodes CASSLAGEKKKLFF.

This chain connects TRBV28 to TRBJ1-5, with TRBD1 matching over 10 bases. The CDR3 is 17 amino acids. Germline loops: CDR1 MDHEN, CDR2 SYDVKM. Losses at the gene ends were 6 bases for V and 11 bases for J; bases not matched to a gene: 19. CDR3 bases: TGTGCCAGCAGCTCAAACCGGGACAGGGGAAGGCTGTTAGCCCAGCATTTT. Its translation: CASSSNRDRGRLLAQHF.

This clonotype was recorded many times. The rearrangement uses TRBV7-8 and TRBJ1-4; D gene ambiguous. The CDR3 runs 14 residues. Germline-derived CDR1 and CDR2 are SGHVS and FQNEAQ. The V and J ends lost 2 bases and 8 bases respectively, with 12 bases between them. CDR3 coding DNA: TGTGCCAGCAGCTTACGACCGGTCGGCGAAAAACTGTTTTTT. It yields the protein CASSLRPVGEKLFF. Drawing the rest from reference TRBV7-8 and TRBJ1-4, the complete variable domain is GAGVSQSPRYKVAKRGQDVALRCDPISGHVSLFWYQQALGQGPEFLTYFQNEAQLDKSGLPSDRFFAERPEGSVSTLKIQRTQQEDSAVYLCASSLRPVGEKLFFGSGTQLSVL.

This clonotype occurred many times. The chain employs TRBV4-3 and TRBJ1-1; the D gene is possibly TRBD1 (6 bases). The CDR3 runs to 15 residues. V dropped 4 bases and J dropped 1 base, with 13 bases sitting between them. Germline V gene sequence: CDR1 LGHNA, CDR2 YSLEER. CDR3: CASSRMRTENTEAFF. Written as DNA, the CDR3 is TGCGCCAGCAGCCGAATGAGGACAGAGAACACTGAAGCTTTCTTT.

This clonotype ranks as medium-sized (0.01 to 0.1%). The chain has TRBV5-1 and TRBJ2-7; 9 bases line up with TRBD1. Trimming cost V 2 bases and J 2 bases; bases outside gene matches: 2. This CDR3 is 14 amino acids long. Germline assignment: CDR1 SGHRS and CDR2 YFSETQ. CDR3 in amino acids: CASSFRDRAYEQYF. The DNA of the CDR3 is TGCGCCAGCAGCTTCCGGGACAGGGCCTACGAGCAGTACTTC.